This TCR beta chain was identified in a study of cytomegalovirus exposure and HLA in healthy donors. Study-level findings and limits: Differences between HLA loci emerged in a later analysis of TCR association rates, with DRB1 most and HLA-C fewest. Among the CMV-associated chains, three were confirmed in vitro as specific for CMV antigens. Judged likely to be a sequencing artifact was a cluster of highly shared sequence variants.

Germline V gives CDR1 SEHNR, CDR2 FQNEAQ (reference sequence). The CDR3 is 15 residues long. The V end lost 3 bases, the J end lost 2 bases, and 13 bases lay between the germline ends. A note on this clone: Its target is not known.

PCR involved 60 Vbeta and 13 Jbeta primers. Per the authors' pipeline: An analysis that came later counted 73 million or so unique TCR beta chains, approximately 9.9 million shared. The protocol was immunoSEQ multiplex PCR, while the TCRdb copy is restricted to in-frame clones and leaves out a portion. The D gene and trimming were derived from the DNA, and the V and J assignments and clone size from that table. The sample shows around 190,000 clones, 75% to 85% of them seen only once. The chain is built from TRBV7-9 and TRBJ2-5; D possibly corresponds to TRBD1 (6 bases). This sequence originates from a woman aged 25 to 39 in good health and CMV-seropositive. The specimen sequenced was PBMCs. CDR3 amino acids: CASSLSGTSQETQYF. The CDR3 region has the DNA TGTGCCAGCAGCTTGTCCGGGACAAGTCAAGAGACCCAGTACTTC.